This TCR beta chain derives from a study of T cells in Graves' hyperthyroidism and ophthalmopathy. Ten or more counts support this clonotype. Amplified TCR beta CDR3 regions came from RNA transcripts. Researchers ran a first-round RT-PCR on the TCR CDR3 using the HTBI primer set. TCRdb reprocessed the multiplex PCR reads with MiXCR, giving one entry per CDR3 protein. The repertoire holds about 500,000 distinct CDR3 sequences, with approximately 15% as singletons. The CDR3 sequence is 17 residues long. In germline, CDR1 is SGHTS, CDR2 YDEGEE. V shed 1 base, J shed 0 bases, and the junction held 1 base outside the gene matches. More than 8 ml fresh peripheral blood yielded the PBMCs.

The TCR was taken from a woman younger than 35 with Graves' hyperthyroidism. Specimen: blood. The J gene is TRBJ2-1, the V gene TRBV5-8, with TRBD2 identical over 13 bases. The chain's CDR3 is CASSLTSGRDSYNEQFF. DNA of the CDR3: TGTGCCAGCAGCTTGACTAGCGGGAGGGACTCCTACAATGAGCAGTTCTTC.